A selection of T cell receptor beta chains follows, all from one sample in a study of blood T cell repertoires in COVID-19. Method: immunoSEQ multiplex PCR; TCRdb's copy keeps in-frame clones and lacks some. The data contain tens of thousands of clones, roughly 90% of them singletons. Sequencing was done on a sample of peripheral blood. The origin of the receptors is a human donor in a cohort sampled during active COVID-19. The CDR3 runs from the conserved cysteine through the conserved F or W. A D gene is named only where the DNA matches it firmly. For some rows the clone size is stated as once, few or many, or as a class when expanded; others skip it.

CDR3nt: TGTGCCAGCAGCCACGGGGGGGCGGACTATGGCTACACCTTC
CDR3aa: CASSHGGADYGYTF
v_gene: TRBV7-2
abundance: NA
j_gene: TRBJ1-2
d_gene: NA

CDR3nt: TGCGCCAGCAGTGAGTCTCAGATTCCCTATGGCTACACCTTC
CDR3aa: CASSESQIPYGYTF
v_gene: TRBV10-2
abundance: NA
j_gene: TRBJ1-2
d_gene: NA

CDR3nt: TGTGCCAGCAGCGTACCCCTTCAAGAGACCCAGTACTTC
CDR3aa: CASSVPLQETQYF
v_gene: TRBV9
abundance: NA
j_gene: TRBJ2-5
d_gene: NA

CDR3nt: TGTGCCAGTAGTCACGGGGGGGCCAGGAGCACAGATACGCAGTATTTT
CDR3aa: CASSHGGARSTDTQYF
v_gene: TRBV19
abundance: NA
j_gene: TRBJ2-3
d_gene: TRBD2

CDR3nt: TGTGCCAGTAGTAAAGGGCCTGCGGGCCGTAGCACAGATACGCAGTATTTT
CDR3aa: CASSKGPAGRSTDTQYF
v_gene: TRBV19
abundance: NA
j_gene: TRBJ2-3
d_gene: NA

CDR3nt: TGCAGTGCCGCGGACCAAGAGACCCAGTACTTC
CDR3aa: CSAADQETQYF
v_gene: TRBV20-1
abundance: once
j_gene: TRBJ2-5
d_gene: NA

CDR3nt: TGTGCCAGCAGTGACCTAGCGGGGGGCACAGATACGCAGTATTTT
CDR3aa: CASSDLAGGTDTQYF
v_gene: TRBV6-4
abundance: NA
j_gene: TRBJ2-3
d_gene: TRBD2

CDR3nt: TGCGCCAGCAGCTTGTACTCGGACAGCACCTCCTACGAGCAGTACTTC
CDR3aa: CASSLYSDSTSYEQYF
v_gene: TRBV5-1
abundance: NA
j_gene: TRBJ2-7
d_gene: NA

CDR3nt: TGTGCCAGTAGTAACGGGAAAGGTGATACGCAGTATTTT
CDR3aa: CASSNGKGDTQYF
v_gene: TRBV19
abundance: NA
j_gene: TRBJ2-3
d_gene: NA

CDR3nt: TGTGCCAGCAGCTTGGTTGGCAGGAACTACGAGCAGTACTTC
CDR3aa: CASSLVGRNYEQYF
v_gene: TRBV5-4
abundance: NA
j_gene: TRBJ2-7
d_gene: NA

CDR3nt: TGTGCCAGCAGCTTAGGGGGAGCGGGCGAGCAGTTCTTC
CDR3aa: CASSLGGAGEQFF
v_gene: TRBV11-2
abundance: NA
j_gene: TRBJ2-1
d_gene: NA

CDR3nt: TGTGCCAGCAGCCAAGCATTCGGACAGGGGAGGGCTTTCTTT
CDR3aa: CASSQAFGQGRAFF
v_gene: TRBV3-1/TRBV3-2
abundance: few
j_gene: TRBJ1-1
d_gene: TRBD1

CDR3nt: TGTGCCAGCAGCTTGACTAGCGGGCTTTCCTACGAGCAGTACTTC
CDR3aa: CASSLTSGLSYEQYF
v_gene: TRBV7-2
abundance: NA
j_gene: TRBJ2-7
d_gene: TRBD2

CDR3nt: TGTGCCAGCAGTGGTGGCGGGAGAGATACCTACAATGAGCAGTTCTTC
CDR3aa: CASSGGGRDTYNEQFF
v_gene: TRBV28
abundance: NA
j_gene: TRBJ2-1
d_gene: TRBD2

CDR3nt: TGTGCCAGCGGGGGGCTGGGGACAGGGCAGCCCTCGGACACTGAAGCTTTCTTT
CDR3aa: CASGGLGTGQPSDTEAFF
v_gene: TRBV6-9
abundance: NA
j_gene: TRBJ1-1
d_gene: TRBD1

CDR3nt: TGTGCCAGCAGGACGGGACAGGGGAGGACCGGGGAGCTGTTTTTT
CDR3aa: CASRTGQGRTGELFF
v_gene: TRBV7-2
abundance: NA
j_gene: TRBJ2-2
d_gene: TRBD1

CDR3nt: TGCGCCAGCAGCGAAGGACAGGGAAACACCATATATTTT
CDR3aa: CASSEGQGNTIYF
v_gene: TRBV5-1
abundance: NA
j_gene: TRBJ1-3
d_gene: NA

CDR3nt: TGTGCCAGTAGTCAACTAGCGGGGGGCCAAGAGACCCAGTACTTC
CDR3aa: CASSQLAGGQETQYF
v_gene: TRBV19
abundance: NA
j_gene: TRBJ2-5
d_gene: TRBD2

CDR3nt: TGTGCCAGCAGTTACGATGGGGGCTACGGCTACACCTTC
CDR3aa: CASSYDGGYGYTF
v_gene: TRBV6-5
abundance: NA
j_gene: TRBJ1-2
d_gene: NA

CDR3nt: TGTGCCAGCAGCTTGTTGGGACAGGGGGCGGAGGGCTACACCTTC
CDR3aa: CASSLLGQGAEGYTF
v_gene: TRBV7-3
abundance: NA
j_gene: TRBJ1-2
d_gene: TRBD1

CDR3nt: TGCGCCAGCAGCGGTCTAGAGGGTGCCTACGAGCAGTACTTC
CDR3aa: CASSGLEGAYEQYF
v_gene: TRBV5-1
abundance: NA
j_gene: TRBJ2-7
d_gene: NA

CDR3nt: TGTGCCAGCAGCACCCACGCGGACTCTGGGGCCAACGTCCTGACTTTC
CDR3aa: CASSTHADSGANVLTF
v_gene: TRBV7-6
abundance: once
j_gene: TRBJ2-6
d_gene: NA

CDR3nt: TGTGCCAGTAGTCCCGGGACAAACTATGGCTACACCTTC
CDR3aa: CASSPGTNYGYTF
v_gene: TRBV19
abundance: NA
j_gene: TRBJ1-2
d_gene: NA

CDR3nt: TGCGCCAGCAGCCGGGGAAAAAACTATGGCTACACCTTC
CDR3aa: CASSRGKNYGYTF
v_gene: TRBV5-1
abundance: NA
j_gene: TRBJ1-2
d_gene: NA

CDR3nt: TGTGCGGCAGGGGCTCCCAGTTATGGCTACACCTTC
CDR3aa: CAAGAPSYGYTF
v_gene: TRBV10-3
abundance: NA
j_gene: TRBJ1-2
d_gene: NA

CDR3nt: TGTGCCAGCAGCCTCGACAGAGTAGGGACCCAGTACTTC
CDR3aa: CASSLDRVGTQYF
v_gene: TRBV9
abundance: NA
j_gene: TRBJ2-5
d_gene: NA

CDR3nt: TGTGCCAGCAGCCATACCCCGGGGGGGGAGCAGTACTTC
CDR3aa: CASSHTPGGEQYF
v_gene: TRBV12-3/TRBV12-4
abundance: once
j_gene: TRBJ2-7
d_gene: TRBD2

CDR3nt: TGTGCCAGTAGTGCGTCACAGGGGACGCGCAGGGAGACCCAGTACTTC
CDR3aa: CASSASQGTRRETQYF
v_gene: TRBV19
abundance: NA
j_gene: TRBJ2-5
d_gene: TRBD1

CDR3nt: TGTGCCAGCAGTGCCAACGCCCCGGGGGCGGGGGTTACGTATACGCAGTATTTT
CDR3aa: CASSANAPGAGVTYTQYF
v_gene: TRBV2
abundance: NA
j_gene: TRBJ2-3
d_gene: NA

CDR3nt: TGTGCCAGTAGTATAGCCAGGACAGATCCCACAGATACGCAGTATTTT
CDR3aa: CASSIARTDPTDTQYF
v_gene: TRBV19
abundance: NA
j_gene: TRBJ2-3
d_gene: NA

CDR3nt: TGTGCCAGCAGCCAAGTGAGGAGCCCTAACTATGGCTACACCTTC
CDR3aa: CASSQVRSPNYGYTF
v_gene: TRBV14
abundance: few
j_gene: TRBJ1-2
d_gene: NA

CDR3nt: TGTGCCAGCAGCTTATGGTTCGGTGAGACCCAGTACTTC
CDR3aa: CASSLWFGETQYF
v_gene: TRBV7-3
abundance: NA
j_gene: TRBJ2-5
d_gene: NA

CDR3nt: TGTGCCAGCAGCCACGGGACACCCGAGCTGTTTTTT
CDR3aa: CASSHGTPELFF
v_gene: TRBV3-1/TRBV3-2
abundance: NA
j_gene: TRBJ2-2
d_gene: NA

CDR3nt: TGTGCCAGCAGCTTGGACGGCGGGGGGGCGGCAGATACGCAGTATTTT
CDR3aa: CASSLDGGGAADTQYF
v_gene: TRBV5-4
abundance: NA
j_gene: TRBJ2-3
d_gene: TRBD2

CDR3nt: TGTGCCATCAGTGATCGGGGGAAGAGCTCCTACGAGCAGTACTTC
CDR3aa: CAISDRGKSSYEQYF
v_gene: TRBV10-3
abundance: NA
j_gene: TRBJ2-7
d_gene: NA

CDR3nt: TGCGCCAGCAGCAGGACAGTAGGCACAGATACGCAGTATTTT
CDR3aa: CASSRTVGTDTQYF
v_gene: TRBV5-1
abundance: NA
j_gene: TRBJ2-3
d_gene: NA

CDR3nt: TGTGCCAGTAGTATTCGGGGGGCAACAGATACGCAGTATTTT
CDR3aa: CASSIRGATDTQYF
v_gene: TRBV19
abundance: NA
j_gene: TRBJ2-3
d_gene: NA

CDR3nt: TGTGCCAGCAGCTCGCAGGTGGAGCAGTACTTC
CDR3aa: CASSSQVEQYF
v_gene: TRBV11-2
abundance: NA
j_gene: TRBJ2-7
d_gene: NA

CDR3nt: TGTGCCAGCAGCGTAGGCTGGGACACTCAGTGGCCCCAGCATTTT
CDR3aa: CASSVGWDTQWPQHF
v_gene: TRBV9
abundance: NA
j_gene: TRBJ1-5
d_gene: NA

CDR3nt: TGTGCCAGCAGCCACGAGGACGGGGGACCCTACGAGCAGTACTTC
CDR3aa: CASSHEDGGPYEQYF
v_gene: TRBV6-5
abundance: NA
j_gene: TRBJ2-7
d_gene: NA

CDR3nt: TGTGCCAGCAGCCGACGGAGTAATGAAAAACTGTTTTTT
CDR3aa: CASSRRSNEKLFF
v_gene: TRBV12-3/TRBV12-4
abundance: NA
j_gene: TRBJ1-4
d_gene: NA

CDR3nt: TGTGCCAGCAGTTTGCAGGGGAATTCACCCCTCCACTTT
CDR3aa: CASSLQGNSPLHF
v_gene: TRBV27
abundance: few
j_gene: TRBJ1-6
d_gene: NA

CDR3nt: TGTGCCAGCAGTAACATAGCGGAGACACCACCCTACGAGCAGTACTTC
CDR3aa: CASSNIAETPPYEQYF
v_gene: TRBV6-2/TRBV6-3
abundance: NA
j_gene: TRBJ2-7
d_gene: NA

CDR3nt: TGTGCCAGCAGCTCGCAGACAGGGGGCTCAACTGGAAACACCATATATTTT
CDR3aa: CASSSQTGGSTGNTIYF
v_gene: TRBV7-6
abundance: NA
j_gene: TRBJ1-3
d_gene: TRBD1

CDR3nt: TGTGCCAGTAGTGAACCGTCCGGGATGGGTGAAAAACTGTTTTTT
CDR3aa: CASSEPSGMGEKLFF
v_gene: TRBV19
abundance: NA
j_gene: TRBJ1-4
d_gene: NA

CDR3nt: TGTGCCAGCAGCCGCGGACAAAGCAGCTCCTATAATTCACCCCTCCACTTT
CDR3aa: CASSRGQSSSYNSPLHF
v_gene: TRBV7-9
abundance: NA
j_gene: TRBJ1-6
d_gene: NA

CDR3nt: TGTGCCAGCAGCTTAGGGAAAAGGACAGGGGGCTCTAGACCTGAAGCTTTCTTT
CDR3aa: CASSLGKRTGGSRPEAFF
v_gene: TRBV7-9
abundance: NA
j_gene: TRBJ1-1
d_gene: TRBD1

CDR3nt: TGCGCCAGCAGCCGGGACAGGGATGTTGGCGGCTACGAGCAGTACTTC
CDR3aa: CASSRDRDVGGYEQYF
v_gene: TRBV4-1
abundance: NA
j_gene: TRBJ2-7
d_gene: TRBD1

CDR3nt: TGTGCCAGCAGGAAACAGGGGGCCCGGGGCGAGCAGTACTTC
CDR3aa: CASRKQGARGEQYF
v_gene: TRBV28
abundance: NA
j_gene: TRBJ2-7
d_gene: TRBD1

CDR3nt: TGTGCCAGCAGTTACTATGGACAGGGAGCGGCTGAAGCTTTCTTT
CDR3aa: CASSYYGQGAAEAFF
v_gene: TRBV6-2/TRBV6-3
abundance: NA
j_gene: TRBJ1-1
d_gene: TRBD1

CDR3nt: TGTGCCAGCAGCCCGGACAGGTACAACTACAATGAGCAGTTCTTC
CDR3aa: CASSPDRYNYNEQFF
v_gene: TRBV5-4
abundance: few
j_gene: TRBJ2-1
d_gene: TRBD1

CDR3nt: TGTGCCAGCAGTACCCCCGGCGGGGTCGCGAATCAGCCCCAGCATTTT
CDR3aa: CASSTPGGVANQPQHF
v_gene: TRBV28
abundance: NA
j_gene: TRBJ1-5
d_gene: NA

CDR3nt: TGTGCCAGCAGCCCCGGGGTATTGGGAGATACGCAGTATTTT
CDR3aa: CASSPGVLGDTQYF
v_gene: TRBV7-3
abundance: NA
j_gene: TRBJ2-3
d_gene: NA